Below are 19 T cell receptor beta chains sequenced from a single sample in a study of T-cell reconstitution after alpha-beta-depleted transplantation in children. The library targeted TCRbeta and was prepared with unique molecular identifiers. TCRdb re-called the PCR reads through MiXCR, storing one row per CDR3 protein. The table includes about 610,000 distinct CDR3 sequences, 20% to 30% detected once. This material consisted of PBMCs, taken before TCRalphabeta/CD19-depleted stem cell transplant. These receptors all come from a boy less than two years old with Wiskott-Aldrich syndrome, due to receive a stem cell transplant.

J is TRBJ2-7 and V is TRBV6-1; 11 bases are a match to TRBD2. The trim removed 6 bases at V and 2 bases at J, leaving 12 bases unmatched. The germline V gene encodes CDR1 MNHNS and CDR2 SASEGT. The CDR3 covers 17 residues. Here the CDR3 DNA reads TGTGCCAGCAGACGAGTCACCGGGACTAGCGGCACCTACGAGCAGTACTTC. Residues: CASRRVTGTSGTYEQYF.

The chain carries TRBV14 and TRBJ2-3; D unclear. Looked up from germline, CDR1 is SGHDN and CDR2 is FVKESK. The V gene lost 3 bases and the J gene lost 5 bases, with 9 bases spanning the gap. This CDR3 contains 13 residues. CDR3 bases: TGTGCCAGCAGCCATCTACCACAAGATACGCAGTATTTT. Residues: CASSHLPQDTQYF.

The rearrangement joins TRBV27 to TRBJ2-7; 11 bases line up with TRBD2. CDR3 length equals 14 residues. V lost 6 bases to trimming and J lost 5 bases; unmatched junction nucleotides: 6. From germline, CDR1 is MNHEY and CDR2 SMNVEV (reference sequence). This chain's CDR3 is CASRPLLAGDEQYF. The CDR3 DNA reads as TGTGCCAGCAGACCGTTACTAGCGGGAGACGAGCAGTACTTC.

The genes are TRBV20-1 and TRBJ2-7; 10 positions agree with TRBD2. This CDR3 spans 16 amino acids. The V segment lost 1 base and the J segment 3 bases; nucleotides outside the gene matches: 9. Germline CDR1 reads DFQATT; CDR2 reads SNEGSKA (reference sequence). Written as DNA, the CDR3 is TGCAGTGCTAGAGCCGTTTCAGCGGGAGGGATCTACGAGCAGTACTTC. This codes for CSARAVSAGGIYEQYF.

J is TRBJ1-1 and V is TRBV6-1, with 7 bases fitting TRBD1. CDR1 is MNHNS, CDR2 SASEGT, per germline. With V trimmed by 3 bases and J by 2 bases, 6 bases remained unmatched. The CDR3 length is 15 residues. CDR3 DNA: TGTGCCAGCAGTGAGAAGGACAGGTTCAACACTGAAGCTTTCTTT. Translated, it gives CASSEKDRFNTEAFF.

The CDR3 nucleotides are TGTGCCAGCAGCCAGGGGGGAGCCAAAAACATTCAGTACTTC. This gives the protein CASSQGGAKNIQYF. The chain joins TRBV7-9 to TRBJ2-4; a possible D gene is TRBD1 (7 bases). The germline gives CDR1 SEHNR, CDR2 FQNEAQ (reference sequence). Trimming shortened V by 5 bases and J by 0 bases, and 8 bases separated the two germline ends. The CDR3 totals 14 residues.

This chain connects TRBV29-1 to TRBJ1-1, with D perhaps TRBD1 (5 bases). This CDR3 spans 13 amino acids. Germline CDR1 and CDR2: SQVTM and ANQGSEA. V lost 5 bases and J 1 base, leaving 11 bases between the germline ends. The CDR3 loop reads CSVPGPGNTEAFF. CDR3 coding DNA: TGCAGCGTTCCGGGGCCAGGGAACACTGAAGCTTTCTTT.

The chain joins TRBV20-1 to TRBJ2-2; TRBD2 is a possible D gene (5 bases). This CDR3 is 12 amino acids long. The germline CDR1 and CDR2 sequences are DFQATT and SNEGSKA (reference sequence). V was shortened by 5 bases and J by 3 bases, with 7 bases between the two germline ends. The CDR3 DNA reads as TGCAGTGCTGACGGGGACACCGGGGAGCTGTTTTTT. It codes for CSADGDTGELFF.

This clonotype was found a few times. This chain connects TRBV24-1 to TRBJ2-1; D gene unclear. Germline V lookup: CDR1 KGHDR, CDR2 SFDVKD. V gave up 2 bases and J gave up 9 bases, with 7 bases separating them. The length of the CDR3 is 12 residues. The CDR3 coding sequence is TGTGCCACCAGTGATTGGCGTAGTGAGCAGTTCTTC. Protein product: CATSDWRSEQFF.

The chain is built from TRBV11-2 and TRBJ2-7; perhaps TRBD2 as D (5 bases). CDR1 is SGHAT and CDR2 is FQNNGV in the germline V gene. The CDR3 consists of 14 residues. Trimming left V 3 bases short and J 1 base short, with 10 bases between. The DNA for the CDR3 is TGTGCCAGCAGCTTTGTCCGGGATTCCTACGAGCAGTACTTC. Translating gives CASSFVRDSYEQYF. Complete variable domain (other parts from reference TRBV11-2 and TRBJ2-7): EAGVAQSPRYKIIEKRQSVAFWCNPISGHATLYWYQQILGQGPKLLIQFQNNGVVDDSQLPKDRFSAERLKGVDSTLKIQPAKLEDSAVYLCASSFVRDSYEQYFGPGTRLTVT.

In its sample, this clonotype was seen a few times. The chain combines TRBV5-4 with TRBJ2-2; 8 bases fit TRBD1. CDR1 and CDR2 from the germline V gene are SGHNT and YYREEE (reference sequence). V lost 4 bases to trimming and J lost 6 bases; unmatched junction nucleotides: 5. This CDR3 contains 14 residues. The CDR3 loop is CASSRGQGAGELFF. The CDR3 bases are TGTGCCAGCAGCAGAGGACAGGGCGCCGGGGAGCTGTTTTTT.

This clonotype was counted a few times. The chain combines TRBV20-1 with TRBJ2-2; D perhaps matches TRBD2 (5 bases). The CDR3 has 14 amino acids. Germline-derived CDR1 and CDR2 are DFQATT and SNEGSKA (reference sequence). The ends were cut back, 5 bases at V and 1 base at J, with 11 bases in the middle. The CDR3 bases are TGCAGTGCTCCCCGGGGTAGGAACACCGGGGAGCTGTTTTTT. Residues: CSAPRGRNTGELFF.

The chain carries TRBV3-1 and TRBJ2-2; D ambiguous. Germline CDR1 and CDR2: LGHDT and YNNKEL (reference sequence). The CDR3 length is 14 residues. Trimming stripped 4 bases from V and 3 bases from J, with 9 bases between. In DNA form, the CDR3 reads TGTGCCAGCAGCCCTTTCTTTGACACCGGGGAGCTGTTTTTT. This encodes CASSPFFDTGELFF.

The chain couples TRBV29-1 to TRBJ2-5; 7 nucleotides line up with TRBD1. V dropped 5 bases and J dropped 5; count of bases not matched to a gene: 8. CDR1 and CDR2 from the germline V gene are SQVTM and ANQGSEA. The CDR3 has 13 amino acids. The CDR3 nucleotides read TGCAGCGTTTCCGGGACAGTTATCGAGACCCAGTACTTC. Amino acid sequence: CSVSGTVIETQYF.

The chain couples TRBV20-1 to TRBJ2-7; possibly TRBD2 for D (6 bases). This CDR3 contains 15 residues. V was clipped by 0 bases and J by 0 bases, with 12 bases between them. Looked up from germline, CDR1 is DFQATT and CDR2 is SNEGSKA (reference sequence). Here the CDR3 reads CSARDLGGSSYEQYF. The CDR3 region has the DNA TGCAGTGCTAGAGATCTAGGAGGGAGCTCCTACGAGCAGTACTTC.

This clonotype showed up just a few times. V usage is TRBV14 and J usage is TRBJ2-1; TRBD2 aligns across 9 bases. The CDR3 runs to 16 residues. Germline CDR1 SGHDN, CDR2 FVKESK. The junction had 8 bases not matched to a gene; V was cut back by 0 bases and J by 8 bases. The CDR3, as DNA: TGTGCCAGCAGCCAAGATATCCTAGCGGGGTGGGATGAGCAGTTCTTC. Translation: CASSQDILAGWDEQFF.

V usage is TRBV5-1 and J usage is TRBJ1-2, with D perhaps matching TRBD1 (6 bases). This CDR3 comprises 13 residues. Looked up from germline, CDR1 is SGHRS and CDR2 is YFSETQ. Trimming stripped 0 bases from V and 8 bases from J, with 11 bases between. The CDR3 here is CASSLAQGEGYTF. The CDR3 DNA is TGCGCCAGCAGCTTGGCACAGGGTGAAGGCTACACCTTC.

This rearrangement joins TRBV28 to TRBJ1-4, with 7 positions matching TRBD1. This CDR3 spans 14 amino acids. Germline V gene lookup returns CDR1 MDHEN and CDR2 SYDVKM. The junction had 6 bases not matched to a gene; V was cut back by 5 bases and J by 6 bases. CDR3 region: CASSTTGRDEKLFF. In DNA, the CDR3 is TGTGCCAGCAGTACGACAGGGAGGGATGAAAAACTGTTTTTT.

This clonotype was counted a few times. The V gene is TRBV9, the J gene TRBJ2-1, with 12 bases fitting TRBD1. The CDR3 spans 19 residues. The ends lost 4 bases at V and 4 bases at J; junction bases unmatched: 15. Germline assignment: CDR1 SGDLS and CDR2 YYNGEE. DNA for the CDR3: TGTGCCAGCAGCCCTTCGGGACAGGGGGCTGGACGGCCTTACAATGAGCAGTTCTTC. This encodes CASSPSGQGAGRPYNEQFF.